This T cell receptor (beta chain) was sequenced for a study of blood T cell repertoires in COVID-19 (dated by TCRdb to the early 2020s). About the investigation overall: Collaborator samples came from the United States, Italy and Spain and covered acute and convalescent phases of COVID-19. Where available, HLA class I and class II types were obtained from metadata supplied by the sample provider rather than from assay-based typing. Samples came from the ongoing ImmuneRACE study (first 160 participants) plus 1,254 subjects from 6 global collaborators. The repertoires were made available in a free public database intended to serve as a resource for research on the immune response to SARS-CoV-2. Subjects who had been exposed to COVID-19, were actively infected with it, or had recovered from it provided the deeply sampled blood TCRbeta repertoires that made up the dataset. Sample metadata almost always included a de-identified subject ID, COVID-19 status, age in years and sex. The prospective study material was composed of cDNA or gDNA derived from T cells, B-cell-depleted T cells, or PBMCs. Broader findings and caveats from the paper: Clinical and demographic metadata were provided uncurated, with the amount varying by source and participant.

Each collaborating institution followed its own protocols to collect whole blood in K2EDTA tubes. For TCRbeta analysis, collaborators shipped samples in one of three forms: frozen whole blood, isolated PBMCs, or DNA extracted from either of those sample types. TCRbeta CDR3 regions were amplified from genomic DNA using the immunoSEQ Assay, a bias-controlled multiplex PCR. In the paper's pipeline: The number of nucleated cells in each sample was estimated by amplification of reference gene primers within the assay. To quantify the absolute abundance of each unique TCRbeta CDR3 rearrangement, sequence reads were collapsed and filtered. For each sample, productive Simpson clonality was calculated by taking the square root of Simpson's diversity index across productive rearrangements. Held by TCRdb, this immuneACCESS table contains in-frame sequences only and omits some clones. Under half of the omission traces to an unresolved V gene where checked; the cause of the rest is unknown. The DNA was the basis for D and trimming; V, J and clone size are from that table. This sample gives tens of thousands of clones in total; roughly 80% of them show up just once. In total, the top ten clones hold over 6% of the sample.

V is shortened by 4 bases, J by 2 bases, and the region joining them spans 12 bases. The CDR1 and CDR2 encoded by the germline V gene are SGDLS and YYNGEE. The CDR3 runs 14 amino acids, cysteine and phenylalanine included. The retained sequence is limited to the CDR3, 42 bases, with the frame set at the first base. As concerns this clone: There is no known antigen for this receptor. The input lacks base qualities; no much larger clone sits a single base away.

Specimen: peripheral blood. The receptor was derived from a woman aged 45-59 years with active or convalescent COVID-19. The chain couples TRBV9 to TRBJ1-1, with a weak D call of TRBD1 (5 bases match). CDR3 reads: CASSSTVPNTEAFF. The DNA sequence reads TGTGCCAGCAGCTCGACAGTCCCAAACACTGAAGCTTTCTTT.